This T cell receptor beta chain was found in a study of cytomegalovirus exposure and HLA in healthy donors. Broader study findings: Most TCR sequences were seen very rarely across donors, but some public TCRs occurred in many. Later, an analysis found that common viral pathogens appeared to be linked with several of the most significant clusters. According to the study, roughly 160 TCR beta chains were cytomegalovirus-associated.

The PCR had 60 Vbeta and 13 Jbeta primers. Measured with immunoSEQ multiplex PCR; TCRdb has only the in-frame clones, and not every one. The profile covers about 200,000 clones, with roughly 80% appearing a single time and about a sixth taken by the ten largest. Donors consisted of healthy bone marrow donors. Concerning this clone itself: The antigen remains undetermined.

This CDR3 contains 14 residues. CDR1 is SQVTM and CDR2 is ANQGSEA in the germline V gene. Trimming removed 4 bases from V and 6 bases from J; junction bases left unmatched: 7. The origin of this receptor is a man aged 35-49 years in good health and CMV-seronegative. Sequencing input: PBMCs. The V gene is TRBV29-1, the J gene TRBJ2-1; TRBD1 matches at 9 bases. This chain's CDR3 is CSVASGTGSNEQFF. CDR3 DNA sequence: TGCAGCGTTGCCTCCGGGACAGGGAGCAATGAGCAGTTCTTC.